These 17 T cell receptor beta chains were all obtained from the same sample, sequenced in a study of shared clonotypes between healthy human individuals. The method was immunoSEQ multiplex PCR; TCRdb's version includes in-frame clones alone and lacks a portion of them. The table has millions of clones, about 92% seen once; the top ten hold 0.14%. Sequenced input: naive CD4+ T cells sorted from blood. Subset in this sample: CD45RA+ positively selected. Every receptor here comes from a man aged 18-30 years in good health.

A remark on this clone: The CDR3 end shows no conserved phenylalanine or tryptophan, and so a read error is likely. Because the CDR3's place on the DNA is in doubt, the DNA is left out and the CDR3 is given as listed by TCRdb. The gene calls are TRBV5-1 and TRBJ1-5; TRBD1 is the table's D call, not checked against the DNA. Germline CDR1 reads SGHRS; CDR2 reads YFSETQ. Ends included, the CDR3 has 11 residues. CDR3 amino acids: CASSLVDTCQV.

CDR3 sequence reads: CASRPQGASNTGELFF. The CDR3 DNA is TGTGCCAGCAGGCCCCAGGGGGCCTCGAACACCGGGGAGCTGTTTTTT. This sequence joins TRBV9 and TRBJ2-2, with 8 bases identical to TRBD1. Germline-derived CDR1 and CDR2 are SGDLS and YYNGEE. V was pared by 5 bases and J by 0 bases, with 6 bases of the junction left unmatched. This CDR3 is 16 amino acids long. Full variable domain (outside the CDR3, taken from reference TRBV9 and TRBJ2-2): DSGVTQTPKHLITATGQRVTLRCSPRSGDLSVYWYQQSLDQGLQFLIQYYNGEERAKGNILERFSAQQFPDLHSELNLSSLELGDSALYFCASRPQGASNTGELFFGEGSRLTVL.

The genes are TRBV6-5 and TRBJ2-7; perhaps TRBD1 as D (6 bases). Between the trimmed V and J ends, which lost 10 bases and 2 bases, there was a span of 15 bases. Germline assignment: CDR1 MNHEY and CDR2 SVGAGI. This CDR3 comprises 13 residues. The CDR3 DNA reads TGTGCCACGGGAACAGGGTTGACCTACGAGCAGTACTTC. Translated: CATGTGLTYEQYF.

The gene calls are TRBV10-3 and TRBJ2-7; 8 bases are shared with TRBD1. The V gene's germline CDR1 is ENHRY and CDR2 SYGVKD. J was trimmed by 5 bases and V by 8 bases; bases with no gene match: 2. The CDR3 is 11 amino acids. The CDR3: CAIGQGDEQYF. DNA for the CDR3: TGTGCCATCGGACAGGGTGACGAGCAGTACTTC.

The sample holds one count of this clone. The gene calls are TRBV5-1 and TRBJ2-2; possibly TRBD2 for D (5 bases). The germline gives CDR1 SGHRS, CDR2 YFSETQ. Trimming removed 8 bases at V and 2 bases at J, with 13 bases between. The CDR3 runs to 14 residues. The CDR3 reads CASGGRSNTGELFF. Here the CDR3 DNA reads TGCGCCAGTGGAGGCCGTTCTAACACCGGGGAGCTGTTTTTT.

V usage is TRBV5-4 and J usage is TRBJ2-5; 10 positions agree with TRBD2. The CDR3 covers 15 residues. With V trimmed by 6 bases and J by 2 bases, 7 bases remained unmatched. CDR1 is SGHNT, CDR2 YYREEE, per germline (reference sequence). The CDR3, as DNA: TGTGCCAGCACCCTGGGACTAGCGTCGCAAGAGACCCAGTACTTC. Amino acid sequence: CASTLGLASQETQYF.

The rearrangement uses TRBV30 and TRBJ2-1; 7 bases match TRBD1. CDR1 GTSNPN and CDR2 SVGIG come from the germline V gene (reference sequence). The CDR3 spans 14 residues. Losses at the gene ends were 8 bases for V and 0 bases for J; bases not matched to a gene: 7. CDR3 region: CARGQRSSYNEQFF. The CDR3 nucleotides read TGTGCCCGGGGACAGCGCAGCTCCTACAATGAGCAGTTCTTC.

A remark on this clone: The sample holds other DNA sequences that translate to the same CDR3. The chain has TRBV7-2 and TRBJ2-2, with D possibly being TRBD2 (5 bases). This CDR3 has 13 residues. The germline gives CDR1 SGHTA, CDR2 FQGNSA. The ends were cut back, 5 bases at V and 5 bases at J, with 9 bases in the middle. The CDR3 region is CASSPRGTGELFF. Here the CDR3 DNA reads TGTGCCAGCAGCCCAAGAGGGACCGGGGAGCTGTTTTTT.

V usage is TRBV6-5 and J usage is TRBJ1-2; 9 bases agree with TRBD1. Looked up from germline, CDR1 is MNHEY and CDR2 is SVGAGI. This CDR3 is 15 amino acids long. With 5 bases clipped from V and 5 bases from J, the junction kept 9 bases outside the gene matches. CDR3 DNA: TGTGCCAGCAGTCGTCGTCCCGACAGGGGGTATGGCTACACCTTC. Protein: CASSRRPDRGYGYTF.

The V call is TRBV5-6, the J call TRBJ1-4; D not resolved. CDR1 is SGHDT, CDR2 YYEEEE, per germline. This CDR3 contains 12 residues. The V gene lost 0 bases and the J gene lost 12 bases, with 9 bases spanning the gap. The CDR3: CASSLATGELFF. DNA for the CDR3: TGTGCCAGCAGCTTGGCTACTGGGGAACTGTTTTTT.

This clone appeared a single time. The rearrangement uses TRBV10-3 and TRBJ1-1, with 7 bases identical to TRBD1. From germline, CDR1 is ENHRY and CDR2 SYGVKD. V shed 11 bases and J 3 bases; nucleotides not matched to a gene: 6. This CDR3 is built from 12 residues. Here the CDR3 DNA reads TGTGCCTCCACAGGGGCCTACACTGAAGCTTTCTTT. It yields the protein CASTGAYTEAFF.

V is TRBV6-1 and J is TRBJ1-5, with D hard to call. The V gene lost 4 bases and the J gene lost 5 bases, with 6 bases spanning the gap. In germline, CDR1 is MNHNS, CDR2 SASEGT. The CDR3 extends over 12 amino acids. The DNA of the CDR3 is TGTGCCAGCAGTGGGGAAGATCAGCCCCAGCATTTT. This translates into CASSGEDQPQHF.

The V and J genes are TRBV19 and TRBJ1-2; 8 nucleotides agree with TRBD1. The V gene end was trimmed by 5 bases and the J gene end by 0 bases; junction bases not matched to a gene: 5. The CDR3 sequence is 15 residues long. Germline V CDR1 and CDR2: LNHDA, SQIVND (reference sequence). In DNA form, the CDR3 reads TGTGCCAGTAGTCGAGGACAGGGAGCTAACTATGGCTACACCTTC. Its protein is CASSRGQGANYGYTF.

A remark on this clone: Additional DNA sequences in this sample encode the identical CDR3. CDR3 loop: CASSRGTEAFF. In DNA form, the CDR3 reads TGTGCCAGCAGCAGGGGCACTGAAGCTTTCTTT. The chain links TRBV27 to TRBJ1-1; perhaps TRBD1 as D (6 bases). The CDR3 totals 11 residues. Germline CDR1 reads MNHEY; CDR2 reads SMNVEV (reference sequence). The ends were cut back, 6 bases at V and 4 bases at J, with 6 bases in the middle.

The gene calls are TRBV6-5 and TRBJ2-3; D is possibly TRBD2 (6 bases). V was shortened by 0 bases and J by 8 bases, with 12 bases between the two germline ends. Per germline, CDR1 MNHEY and CDR2 SVGAGI. CDR3 size: 14 residues. CDR3 loop: CASSYSTLGGTQYF. The CDR3, as DNA: TGTGCCAGCAGTTACTCGACTTTGGGGGGTACGCAGTATTTT.

The CDR3 loop is CSGRTEDEKLFF. The CDR3, as DNA: TGCAGCGGTCGGACAGAGGATGAAAAACTGTTTTTT. The J gene is TRBJ1-4, the V gene TRBV29-1, with D perhaps TRBD1 (6 bases). Trimming took off 7 bases at V and 6 bases at J, with 12 bases between the two ends. Germline V lookup: CDR1 SQVTM, CDR2 ANQGSEA. The CDR3 extends over 12 amino acids.

The rearrangement links TRBV19 to TRBJ2-7; D might be TRBD1 or TRBD2, each matching 6 bases. The CDR3 sequence is 15 residues long. V was shortened by 5 bases and J by 2 bases, with 16 bases between the two germline ends. The V gene's germline CDR1 is LNHDA and CDR2 SQIVND (reference sequence). CDR3 DNA: TGTGCCAGTAGTTTGGGGGGCATGGGGGCCTACGAGCAGTACTTC. This encodes CASSLGGMGAYEQYF.